This T cell receptor (beta chain) was obtained from a study of identical twins. Whole-study findings and limits: Out-of-frame alpha sequences that twins shared showed excess low generation probability. Insertion counts were lower in abundant cord blood beta clonotypes, a trend that memory repertoires did not show.

This clonotype has a count of ten or more. The antigen remains unidentified. MiXCR was run by TCRdb on the 5' RACE reads, yielding one entry per CDR3 protein. Of hundreds of thousands of distinct CDR3 sequences detected, over 8.5% appear once; the ten largest clones hold 0.8% to 1%. The CDR3 totals 15 residues. The V gene lost 0 bases and the J gene lost 3 bases, with 12 bases spanning the gap. Per germline, CDR1 LGHNA and CDR2 YSLEER. This same sample was also part of a study on yellow fever vaccine responses in identical twins.

Input material: PBMCs. The clonotype originates from a woman aged 18 to 35 in good health. The chain is built from TRBV4-3 and TRBJ2-7, with D uncertain. The CDR3 region is CASSQDHAANYEQYF. In nucleotides, the CDR3 is TGCGCCAGCAGCCAAGATCATGCGGCAAACTACGAGCAGTACTTC.